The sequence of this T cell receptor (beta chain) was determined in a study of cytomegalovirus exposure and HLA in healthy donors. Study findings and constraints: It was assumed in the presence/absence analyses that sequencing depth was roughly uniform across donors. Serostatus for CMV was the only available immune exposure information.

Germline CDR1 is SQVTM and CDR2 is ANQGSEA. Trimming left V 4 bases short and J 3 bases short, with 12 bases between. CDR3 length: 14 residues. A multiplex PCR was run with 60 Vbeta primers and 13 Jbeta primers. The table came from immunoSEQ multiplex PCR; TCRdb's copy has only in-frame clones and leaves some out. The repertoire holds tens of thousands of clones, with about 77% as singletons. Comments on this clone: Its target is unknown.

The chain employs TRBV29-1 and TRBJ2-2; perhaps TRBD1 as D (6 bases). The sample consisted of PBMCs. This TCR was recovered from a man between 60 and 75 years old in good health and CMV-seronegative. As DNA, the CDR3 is TGCAGCGTTGGCAGGGACACCGACACCGGGGAGCTGTTTTTT. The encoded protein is CSVGRDTDTGELFF.